The source of this TCR beta chain is a study of T cell responses to AZD1222 COVID-19 vaccine. The repertoire was sequenced with immunoSEQ multiplex PCR; TCRdb's copy has only in-frame clones and lacks some. This table has 120,000 or so clones, around 90% appearing once. The material sequenced was peripheral blood, taken 28 days after the second AZD1222 dose. This clonotype originated in an adult who received the AZD1222 COVID-19 vaccine.

The CDR3 bases are TGTGCCAGCAGCTTGGCCAATCAGCCCCAGCATTTT. This codes for CASSLANQPQHF. This chain uses TRBV5-6 with TRBJ1-5; no firm D call. Germline CDR1 reads SGHDT; CDR2 reads YYEEEE. The CDR3 has 12 residues. V lost 0 bases and J 3 bases, leaving 1 base between the germline ends.